These 14 T cell receptor beta chains share one sample of origin, sequenced in a study of PD-1 blockade in classical Hodgkin lymphoma. Every patient relapsed after autologous stem cell transplantation, and brentuximab vedotin exposure varied. TCRdb keeps only in-frame clones here, not all; method: immunoSEQ multiplex PCR. The sample carries around 13,000 clones, 60% to 80% recorded once. The specimen was peripheral blood mononuclear cells (PBMCs), collected before the second cycle of nivolumab. These receptor sequences come from a human donor with classical Hodgkin lymphoma.

V and J are TRBV28 and TRBJ2-7; a possible D gene is TRBD1 (6 bases). V dropped 1 base and J dropped 2 bases, with 24 bases sitting between them. This CDR3 spans 19 amino acids. Germline-derived CDR1 and CDR2 are MDHEN and SYDVKM. CDR3 nucleotide sequence: TGTGCCAGCAGTTTATTTCCCACCTTCACAGGGCGATGGGCCTACGAGCAGTACTTC. Its translation is CASSLFPTFTGRWAYEQYF.

This clone occurred a few times. The chain has TRBV28 and TRBJ1-5, with D possibly being TRBD1 (5 bases). Trimming removed 3 bases from V and 1 base from J, with 10 bases in between. Germline V gene sequence: CDR1 MDHEN, CDR2 SYDVKM. The CDR3 contains 15 residues. The CDR3 region is CASSFSGWSNQPQHF. The CDR3 bases are TGTGCCAGCAGTTTCTCAGGGTGGAGCAATCAGCCCCAGCATTTT. Complete variable domain (other parts from reference TRBV28 and TRBJ1-5): DVKVTQSSRYLVKRTGEKVFLECVQDMDHENMFWYRQDPGLGLRLIYFSYDVKMKEKGDIPEGYSVSREKKERFSLILESASTNQTSMYLCASSFSGWSNQPQHFGDGTRLSIL.

This chain uses TRBV4-3 with TRBJ1-2, with D hard to call. The V gene's germline CDR1 is LGHNA and CDR2 YSLEER. V lost 3 bases to trimming and J lost 3 bases, with 14 bases between them. The CDR3 runs to 15 residues. DNA of the CDR3: TGCGCCAGCAGCCAGATGGGGAAGATGGACTATGGCTACACCTTC. Translating it yields CASSQMGKMDYGYTF.

This clone was picked up a small number of times. This chain links TRBV9 with TRBJ2-7, with TRBD2 matching 7 bases. CDR1 is SGDLS and CDR2 is YYNGEE in the germline V gene. The CDR3 spans 14 residues. V trimming: 4 bases; J trimming: 3 bases; junction bases outside the gene matches: 7. CDR3 coding DNA: TGTGCCAGCAGCCCCGTTAGCGGGTACTACGAGCAGTACTTC. It codes for CASSPVSGYYEQYF.

The chain is built from TRBV25-1 and TRBJ1-6; the D is unclear. Deletions cut 6 bases from V and 7 bases from J, with 16 bases between. Per the germline V gene, CDR1 is MGHDK and CDR2 is SYGVNS. The CDR3 has 15 residues. The CDR3 spells CASRPDKIWNSPLHF. The CDR3 DNA is TGTGCCAGCAGGCCGGATAAAATTTGGAATTCACCCCTCCACTTT.

In nucleotides, the CDR3 is TGCGCCAGCAGCAAAGGGCACACTAGCACAGATACGCAGTATTTT. It codes for CASSKGHTSTDTQYF. The chain links TRBV5-1 to TRBJ2-3; D ambiguous. CDR3 size: 15 residues. With 4 bases removed from V and 0 bases from J, the gap between germline ends came to 12 bases. In germline, CDR1 is SGHRS, CDR2 YFSETQ.

The chain recombines TRBV5-5 with TRBJ1-1, with D maybe TRBD1 (5 bases). V dropped 5 bases and J dropped 1 base, with 15 bases sitting between them. Germline V gene lookup returns CDR1 SGHKS and CDR2 YYEKEE (reference sequence). The CDR3 runs 15 residues. CDR3 in amino acids: CASSQDGAKNTEAFF. The CDR3 bases are TGTGCCAGCAGTCAAGATGGGGCGAAGAACACTGAAGCTTTCTTT. Supplemented by reference TRBV5-5 and TRBJ1-1, the full variable domain reads DAGVTQSPTHLIKTRGQQVTLRCSPISGHKSVSWYQQVLGQGPQFIFQYYEKEERGRGNFPDRFSARQFPNYSSELNVNALLLGDSALYLCASSQDGAKNTEAFFGQGTRLTVV.

J is TRBJ2-2 and V is TRBV9; D unclear. With 4 bases removed from V and 4 bases from J, the gap between germline ends came to 14 bases. The CDR3 loop spans 15 amino acids. Germline values: CDR1 SGDLS, CDR2 YYNGEE. The CDR3 protein is CASSRTTQSTGELFF. The CDR3 bases are TGTGCCAGCAGCCGAACAACCCAGAGCACCGGGGAGCTGTTTTTT.

The gene calls are TRBV5-8 and TRBJ2-5; D may match TRBD1 or TRBD2 (5 bases each). This CDR3 spans 15 amino acids. V was shortened by 1 base and J by 2 bases, with 12 bases between the two germline ends. Germline CDR1 is SGHTS and CDR2 is YDEGEE. CDR3 in amino acids: CASSLSGRVQETQYF. CDR3 nucleotide sequence: TGTGCCAGCAGCTTGAGCGGCAGGGTACAAGAGACCCAGTACTTC. The entire variable domain, with the rest obtained from reference TRBV5-8 and TRBJ2-5, is as follows: EAGVTQSPTHLIKTRGQQATLRCSPISGHTSVYWYQQALGLGLQFLLWYDEGEERNRGNFPPRFSGRQFPNYSSELNVNALELEDSALYLCASSLSGRVQETQYFGPGTRLLVL.

This clone was counted only a few times. The chain is built from TRBV7-9 and TRBJ2-5; D possibly corresponds to TRBD2 (6 bases). Trimming took 6 bases from V and 4 from J, leaving 15 bases between them. CDR3 length equals 14 residues. Looked up from germline, CDR1 is SEHNR and CDR2 is FQNEAQ (reference sequence). CDR3 region: CASRPGGERETQYF. The CDR3 DNA follows: TGTGCCAGCAGGCCCGGAGGGGAACGAGAGACCCAGTACTTC.

The chain uses TRBV14 and TRBJ2-1; 8 nucleotides agree with TRBD2. V gave up 1 base and J gave up 9 bases; unmatched junction bases: 8. CDR3 length: 15 residues. CDR1 and CDR2 from the germline V gene are SGHDN and FVKESK. Here the CDR3 DNA reads TGTGCCAGCAGCCAAGTCCGCGGGGGGTTCCCTGAGCAGTTCTTC. It encodes CASSQVRGGFPEQFF.

V usage is TRBV18 and J usage is TRBJ1-2; D is undetermined. The CDR3 totals 15 residues. V was trimmed by 3 bases and J by 8 bases, leaving 19 bases between them. CDR1 and CDR2 from the germline V gene are KGHSH and LQKENI. CDR3 amino acids: CASSPFWGTQSGYTF. The CDR3, as DNA: TGTGCCAGCTCACCCTTCTGGGGAACCCAGAGCGGCTACACCTTC.

This chain links TRBV7-9 with TRBJ2-7; D unclear. Looked up from germline, CDR1 is SEHNR and CDR2 is FQNEAQ (reference sequence). The CDR3 loop spans 14 amino acids. V lost 4 bases and J 2 bases, leaving 12 bases between the germline ends. CDR3 nucleotide sequence: TGTGCCAGCAGCTCCTCGGGCCAAGCCTACGAGCAGTACTTC. Protein sequence: CASSSSGQAYEQYF. Full variable domain (remainder filled in from reference TRBV7-9 and TRBJ2-7): DTGVSQNPRHKITKRGQNVTFRCDPISEHNRLYWYRQTLGQGPEFLTYFQNEAQLEKSRLLSDRFSAERPKGSFSTLEIQRTEQGDSAMYLCASSSSGQAYEQYFGPGTRLTVT.

Regarding this clone: One junction end disagrees with the germline gene, perhaps due to a read error. The rearrangement uses TRBV7-7 and TRBJ2-5; D not certain. The CDR3 extends over 15 amino acids. Germline CDR1 and CDR2: SSHAT and FNYEAQ (reference sequence). Here the CDR3 reads CASSPGSIRQETQYF. As DNA, the CDR3 is TGTGCTAGCAGCCCCGGGTCTATTCGACAAGAGACCCAGTACTTC. Together with reference TRBV7-7 and TRBJ2-5, the CDR3 gives the full variable domain: GAGVSQSPRYKVTKRGQDVTLRCDPISSHATLYWYQQALGQGPEFLTYFNYEAQPDKSGLPSDRFSAERPEGSISTLTIQRTEQRDSAMYRCASSPGSIRQETQYFGPGTRLLVL.